This entry lists 7 T cell receptor beta chains sequenced from one sample in a study of naive and memory T cell subsets. Points from the study as a whole: Especially in CD8 cells, naive repertoires contained a few larger clonotypes, possibly CD45RA-re-expressing memory cells.

Both TRBC1 and TRBC2 were covered by a beta constant-region primer of two equimolar oligonucleotides. Nested alpha and beta constant-region primers with the SP2 primer drove four PCR rounds on ligated cDNA. A single record per CDR3 protein comes from TCRdb applying MiXCR to the UMI-ligation and nested PCR reads. The sample holds roughly 100,000 distinct CDR3 sequences, 13% to 15% seen once. Which antigens these TCRs recognize remains unknown. The source material was naive CD8+ T cells from blood. The source of these receptors is a human donor in good health.

Turning to this clonotype: A much more abundant neighbour one base away suggests this may be a read error. V gene TRBV20-1 combines with J gene TRBJ2-3; D unclear. Deletions cut 1 base from V and 6 bases from J, with 2 bases between. Germline CDR1 DFQATT, CDR2 SNEGSKA (reference sequence). This CDR3 contains 10 residues. The CDR3, as DNA: TGCAGTGCTAGAGGGGATACGCAGTATTTT. Its translation: CSARGDTQYF.

This clonotype was observed many times. CDR3 loop: CASGGTYEQYF. CDR3 DNA sequence: TGTGCCAGCGGGGGGACCTACGAGCAGTACTTC. This chain joins TRBV5-4 and TRBJ2-7; a possible D gene is TRBD2 (6 bases). This CDR3 has 11 residues. Germline CDR1 reads SGHNT; CDR2 reads YYREEE (reference sequence). V shed 7 bases and J shed 2 bases, with 7 bases lying between them.

The rearrangement uses TRBV6-2 or TRBV6-3 and TRBJ1-2, with D unclear. CDR1 is MNHEY, CDR2 SVGEGT, per germline. This CDR3 has 12 amino acids. Deletions cut 2 bases from V and 3 bases from J, with 4 bases between. The CDR3 region has the DNA TGTGCCAGCAGTTACGGGGACTATGGCTACACCTTC. Protein product: CASSYGDYGYTF.

The rearrangement uses TRBV11-1 and TRBJ2-1; maybe TRBD2 (5 bases). This CDR3 contains 15 residues. V was trimmed by 1 base and J by 6 bases, leaving 13 bases between them. CDR1 and CDR2 from the germline V gene are SGHAT and FQDESV (reference sequence). The CDR3 bases are TGTGCCAGCAGCTTAGACATCGAGGGCCCCAATGAGCAGTTCTTC. This codes for CASSLDIEGPNEQFF.

This clonotype was seen only a few times. The chain recombines TRBV12-3 or TRBV12-4 with TRBJ2-5; 7 nucleotides line up with TRBD2. The junction had 6 bases not matched to a gene; V was cut back by 0 bases and J by 5 bases. This CDR3 has 15 amino acids. This chain's CDR3 is CASSLAAGVLETQYF. The CDR3 region has the DNA TGTGCCAGCAGTTTAGCTGCGGGGGTTCTGGAGACCCAGTACTTC.

The V gene is TRBV5-6, the J gene TRBJ2-6; D is uncertain. Germline V lookup: CDR1 SGHDT, CDR2 YYEEEE. The V end was cut by 4 bases, the J end by 4 bases, with 15 bases between. The CDR3 consists of 16 residues. The CDR3: CASSPTHGPGANVLTF. In nucleotides, the CDR3 is TGTGCCAGCAGCCCTACACATGGGCCGGGGGCCAACGTCCTGACTTTC.

This clonotype has just a few counts. As DNA, the CDR3 is TGTGCCACCAGCAGAGGTACAGGGGGGTATGGCTACACCTTC. Translating gives CATSRGTGGYGYTF. V and J are TRBV15 and TRBJ1-2; 8 positions match TRBD1. V shed 1 base, J shed 5 bases, and the junction held 3 bases outside the gene matches. The CDR3 contains 14 residues. CDR1 is LNHNV, CDR2 YYDKDF, per germline (reference sequence).